The clone carrying this T cell receptor (beta chain) occurred many times. The antigen is undetermined. Using its own MiXCR run on the 5' RACE reads, TCRdb lists one record per CDR3 protein. The data show about 560,000 distinct CDR3 sequences, with 17% seen just once and roughly 7.8% held by the top ten. The sample is drawn from a study of T-cell memory formation after mild COVID-19. Study outcomes and limitations: Most CD4+ clones that shrank were in CM and EM, while CD8+ ones turned up in EMRA. Researchers found some responding clones in pre-infection memory, a sign that cross-reactive memory joined. Researchers could not confirm that second-wave clones peaking on day 37 targeted SARS-CoV-2.

J lost 4 bases, V lost 4 bases, and 13 bases had no gene match. The CDR3 spans 16 residues. Germline-derived CDR1 and CDR2 are SGHNT and YYREEE (reference sequence). This TCR derives from an adult woman who had mild COVID-19 (a few samples of this study predate the infection). Cell type and time point are not known. Sequenced sample: PBMCs or a T cell subset sorted from them (not recorded which). This chain connects TRBV5-4 to TRBJ2-7; 8 bases are a match to TRBD1. CDR3 DNA sequence: TGTGCCAGCAGCCTACTAGGACAGGGAACTTCGTACGAGCAGTACTTC. Translation: CASSLLGQGTSYEQYF.